This T cell receptor (beta chain) was obtained from a study of control samples from healthy donors and cancer patients. The CDR3 has 13 amino acids. V dropped 4 bases and J dropped 6 bases, with 11 bases sitting between them. Germline V gives CDR1 SGDLS, CDR2 YYNGEE. Profiling relied on immunoSEQ multiplex PCR, and the TCRdb table lists in-frame clones only, not all of them. The sample holds 75,000 to 80,000 clones; 75% to 90% are singletons and the top ten take approximately 9.8%. The TCR was taken from a woman between 50 and 59 years old with colorectal cancer. The material sequenced was PBMCs. The V and J genes are TRBV9 and TRBJ1-5; D may be TRBD1 (5 bases). DNA of the CDR3: TGTGCCAGCAGCTCAGGGACCGGTCAGCCCCAGCATTTT. Amino acids: CASSSGTGQPQHF.